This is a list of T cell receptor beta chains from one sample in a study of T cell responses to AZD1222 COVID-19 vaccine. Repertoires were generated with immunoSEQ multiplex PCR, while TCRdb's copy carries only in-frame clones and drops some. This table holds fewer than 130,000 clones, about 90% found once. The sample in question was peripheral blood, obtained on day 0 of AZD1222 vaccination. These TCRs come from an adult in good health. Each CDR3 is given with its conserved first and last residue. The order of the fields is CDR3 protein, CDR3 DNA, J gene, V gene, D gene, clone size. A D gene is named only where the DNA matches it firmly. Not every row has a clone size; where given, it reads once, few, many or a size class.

CASSSTSGADEKLFF | TGTGCCAGCAGTTCCACTTCAGGGGCGGATGAAAAACTGTTTTTT | TRBJ1-4 | TRBV28 | - | -
CASSHGPKNTEAFF | TGTGCCAGCAGCCATGGGCCGAAGAACACTGAAGCTTTCTTT | TRBJ1-1 | TRBV3-1/TRBV3-2 | - | few
CAWSPRGGGYTF | TGTGCCTGGAGTCCCCGAGGGGGTGGCTACACCTTC | TRBJ1-2 | TRBV30 | - | -
CASSLVQRNTEAFF | TGTGCCAGCAGCTTGGTTCAGAGGAACACTGAAGCTTTCTTT | TRBJ1-1 | TRBV5-6 | - | -
CASSEDRLWDRGNSPLHF | TGTGCCAGCAGTGAAGATCGGCTCTGGGACAGGGGAAATTCACCCCTCCACTTT | TRBJ1-6 | TRBV6-1 | TRBD1 | -
CASSEGLAGFEQYF | TGTGCCAGCAGCGAGGGACTAGCGGGGTTCGAGCAGTACTTC | TRBJ2-7 | TRBV5-4 | TRBD2 | -
CASSQGSRGRRNQPQHF | TGTGCCAGCAGCCAAGGGTCGCGAGGGAGACGAAATCAGCCCCAGCATTTT | TRBJ1-5 | TRBV3-1/TRBV3-2 | - | -
CASWDRDTQYF | TGTGCCAGCTGGGATAGAGATACGCAGTATTTT | TRBJ2-3 | TRBV12-3/TRBV12-4 | - | -
CASSYQESSYGYTF | TGTGCCAGCAGTTACCAGGAAAGCTCCTATGGCTACACCTTC | TRBJ1-2 | TRBV6-5 | - | -
CASSPSGTSYGYTF | TGCGCCAGCAGCCCGTCAGGGACATCCTATGGCTACACCTTC | TRBJ1-2 | TRBV4-1 | - | -
CATADRENQPQHF | TGTGCCACTGCGGACAGGGAAAATCAGCCCCAGCATTTT | TRBJ1-5 | TRBV27 | TRBD1 | -
CASRGQMYSNQPQHF | TGTGCCAGTAGGGGACAGATGTATAGCAATCAGCCCCAGCATTTT | TRBJ1-5 | TRBV19 | TRBD1 | -
CASSSRGGGGYTF | TGTGCCAGCAGCTCGCGGGGCGGGGGCGGCTACACCTTC | TRBJ1-2 | TRBV11-3 | - | -
CATSRDWSGEGGIQYF | TGTGCCACCAGCAGAGATTGGTCCGGGGAAGGAGGCATTCAGTACTTC | TRBJ2-4 | TRBV15 | - | few
CASSTTGTRDYGYTF | TGTGCCAGTAGTACCACAGGGACACGGGACTATGGCTACACCTTC | TRBJ1-2 | TRBV19 | - | -
CASSQDSLNTEAFF | TGCGCCAGCAGCCAGGACAGCCTGAACACTGAAGCTTTCTTT | TRBJ1-1 | TRBV5-1 | - | once
CASSQPTSRVEAFF | TGCGCCAGCAGCCAACCGACTTCGAGAGTTGAAGCTTTCTTT | TRBJ1-1 | TRBV4-1 | - | -
CASSQERGINQPQHF | TGCGCCAGCAGCCAAGAACGGGGGATCAATCAGCCCCAGCATTTT | TRBJ1-5 | TRBV4-1 | - | -
CASSHRDRSNNEQFF | TGTGCCAGCAGCCACCGGGACAGATCTAACAATGAGCAGTTCTTC | TRBJ2-1 | TRBV2 | TRBD1 | -
CASRLDRNTDTQYF | TGTGCCAGCAGACTGGACAGAAACACAGATACGCAGTATTTT | TRBJ2-3 | TRBV2 | - | once
CASSSRLDIQYF | TGTGCCAGCAGCTCCCGACTGGACATTCAGTACTTC | TRBJ2-4 | TRBV11-3 | - | -
CASRVWGGLANEQFF | TGTGCCAGTAGGGTTTGGGGGGGTTTGGCGAATGAGCAGTTCTTC | TRBJ2-1 | TRBV19 | TRBD2 | -
CAWSLTRSLTYNEQFF | TGTGCCTGGAGCCTAACCCGCAGTCTGACCTACAATGAGCAGTTCTTC | TRBJ2-1 | TRBV30 | - | -
CASKGRFEAFF | TGTGCCAGCAAAGGGAGGTTCGAAGCTTTCTTT | TRBJ1-1 | TRBV6-5 | - | -
CASSSSGGALNEQFF | TGTGCCAGCAGCTCTAGCGGGGGGGCCCTCAATGAGCAGTTCTTC | TRBJ2-1 | TRBV11-3 | TRBD2 | -
CASSLEGQGTFNEKLFF | TGTGCCAGCAGCTTGGAGGGACAGGGGACTTTTAATGAAAAACTGTTTTTT | TRBJ1-4 | TRBV5-5 | TRBD1 | -